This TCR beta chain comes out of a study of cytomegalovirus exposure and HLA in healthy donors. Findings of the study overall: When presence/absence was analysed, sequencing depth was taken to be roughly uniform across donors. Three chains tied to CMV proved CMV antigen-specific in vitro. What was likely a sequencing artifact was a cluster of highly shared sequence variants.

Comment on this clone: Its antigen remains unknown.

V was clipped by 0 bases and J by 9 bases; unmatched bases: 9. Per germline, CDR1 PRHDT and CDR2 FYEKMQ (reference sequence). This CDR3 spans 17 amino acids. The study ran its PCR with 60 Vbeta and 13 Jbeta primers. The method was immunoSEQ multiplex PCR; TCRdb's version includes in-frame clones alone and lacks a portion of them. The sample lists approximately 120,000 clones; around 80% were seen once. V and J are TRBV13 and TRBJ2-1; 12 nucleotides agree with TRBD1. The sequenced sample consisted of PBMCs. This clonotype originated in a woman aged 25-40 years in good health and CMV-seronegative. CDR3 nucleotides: TGTGCCAGCAGCTTAGGGGCCGGGACAGGGGGCTCGATTGAGCAGTTCTTC. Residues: CASSLGAGTGGSIEQFF. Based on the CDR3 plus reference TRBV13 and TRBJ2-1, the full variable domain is AAGVIQSPRHLIKEKRETATLKCYPIPRHDTVYWYQQGPGQDPQFLISFYEKMQSDKGSIPDRFSAQQFSDYHSELNMSSLELGDSALYFCASSLGAGTGGSIEQFFGPGTRLTVL.